Detailed here is one T cell receptor beta chain. Its specific antigen is unknown. Base qualities are not provided; no much larger clone lies one nucleotide away. The sample is drawn from a study of cytomegalovirus exposure and HLA in healthy donors (dated by TCRdb to the late 2010s). In terms of the full investigation: An earlier analysis of roughly 610 of the donors reported around 280 Gb of sequence data and around 100 million unique TCR beta sequences obtained from about 200 million T cells. About 310 gigabases of sequencing data and around 87 million unique TCR sequences were included in an early release covering several hundred HLA-typed donors. Among the roughly 380 genotyped donors, roughly 80% belonged to the genetic ancestry cluster associated with self-reported Caucasian donors. The study aimed to test whether signatures of past pathogen exposure could be identified by cataloging public T cell receptors. Using immunosequencing, the study profiled T cell repertoires from around 670 subjects and related those repertoires to cytomegalovirus serostatus. A separate validation cohort of roughly 120 different subjects was used in addition to the approximately 640-subject first cohort. The study combined high-throughput TCR immunosequencing, statistical association of individual TCRs with disease status, and machine learning to predict cytomegalovirus infection status. To study patterns of TCR occurrence, a later analysis re-analyzed previously published TCR beta repertoires from just over 650 donors and added high-resolution HLA genotyping. Rather than using new phenotypic data, the later analysis identified candidate immune exposures from TCR beta sequences and from how often those sequences occurred across donors. To decide whether each TCR beta V gene segment behaved as functional or pseudogenic, an earlier analysis of 587 of the donors relied on high-throughput TCR beta sequencing. Donor age, sex, ethnicity and CMV serostatus were collected together with the repertoire data. A later genetic analysis used genome-wide SNP genotypes for about 60% of the roughly 700 donors, treating that subset as a discovery cohort. All discovery cohort repertoires had been generated using a single sequencing platform. Both class I and class II loci were covered by HLA typing, at four-digit resolution. Typing coverage varied by locus: roughly 629-630 donors for A, B, C, DRB1 and DQB1; some 520 for DQA1; some 610 for DPA1; roughly 450 for DPB1. Four to six DR-DQ haplotypes were handled as single units for association and clustering because linkage in the cohort was strong. Among 398 genotyped donors of the cohort, an average of about 240,000 unique TCR beta nucleotide sequences were sequenced per donor, around 18% of them non-productive. Study-wide conclusions, independent of this receptor: Strong co-occurrence of HLA alleles, especially DR and DQ, made assigning TCR associations to individual alleles difficult. An earlier analysis of several hundred of the donors showed that most TCR beta V segments appeared in productive rearrangements either about 87% or about 30% of the time, which broadly matched IMGT annotations. A few of the identified cytomegalovirus-associated TCR beta chains were confirmed in vitro to be specific for cytomegalovirus antigens. Across donors, most TCR sequences were observed very rarely, whereas some public TCRs were present in many individuals. Only TCR beta chains were sequenced in this cohort, and the absence of alpha or paired-chain data limited detectable features. A further reported finding was that TCR beta sequences accurately predicted the HLA-A and HLA-B alleles for most subjects in the first cohort. The authors suggested that the approach could potentially be extended to other disease states and immunological phenotypes. The sequencing pipeline was judged likely to have produced a cluster of highly shared sequence variants as a technical artifact. Specific HLA alleles were associated with over 15,000 TCR beta sequences at a false discovery rate of 0.05 in a later analysis. Several of the top co-occurrence clusters appeared to be linked to parvovirus B19, influenza, CMV and Epstein-Barr virus, according to a later analysis. Immune exposure information for the cohort was limited to CMV serostatus. Correlated functional status among segregating V segments might be attributable to linkage disequilibrium, but an unknown experimental factor could not be ruled out. The classifier was reported to diagnose cytomegalovirus status with high specificity and sensitivity in both the original and validation cohorts. A total of around 150 TCR beta chains were listed by the study as associated with cytomegalovirus. A later analysis found that HLA-associated TCR beta chains were more clonally expanded and had lower generation probabilities than equally common non-associated chains. Because some donors lacked HLA typing at each locus, the association tests relied only on the typed subset. In a later analysis, the rate of TCR association differed among HLA loci, with DRB1 alleles having the most associated TCRs and HLA-C alleles having the fewest. In a later genetic analysis, a missense DCLRE1C variant was associated with V-gene and J-gene trimming of TCR beta chains, and the association was replicated in an independent cohort. Because counts were too low, seventeen rarely observed V segments, including chromosome 9 orphons, were excluded from the earlier analysis of 587 of the donors. A later analysis found that most CMV-associated TCR beta chains appeared HLA-restricted, with HLA associations seemingly driven largely by CMV exposure. Because the 87-base-pair reads could not distinguish some IMGT-functional V segments, including TRBV6-2 and TRBV6-3, those segments were excluded. Presence/absence analyses assumed roughly uniform sequencing depth across donors, an assumption that may not hold. According to a later genetic analysis, donors in an Asian-associated ancestry cluster had fewer N-insertions in productive TCRs than the approximately 630-donor mean.

The cohort consisted of some 730 healthy bone marrow donors. All cohort members were sampled while nominally healthy, although unrecorded immune exposures were likely present. The donor tested CMV seronegative and was one of the 352 seronegative cohort members. Every donor gave a peripheral blood sample, and the peripheral blood mononuclear cells from that sample were used for TCR beta sequencing. The Qiagen DNeasy Blood Extraction Kit was used to extract genomic DNA from the blood cell samples. The method was the immunoSEQ multiplex PCR assay. For the multiplex PCR, a mixture combining 60 forward primers for TCR Vbeta segments and 13 reverse primers for TCR Jbeta segments was used. Amplification of the CDR3 region of rearranged TCR beta genes was performed with a multiplex PCR assay on genomic DNA. On the Illumina HiSeq System, the amplified TCR beta libraries were sequenced as 87-base-pair reads. On the study's bioinformatics: In a later analysis, tens of millions of unique TCR beta chains were counted across the roughly 670 repertoires, and about 9.9 million of these chains were shared by at least two donors. Raw reads were error-corrected and collapsed into unique sequences with a nearest-neighbor algorithm that merged closely related sequences to remove PCR and sequencing errors. To assign V, D and J gene segments, CDR3 sequences were aligned to IMGT reference sequences. For a sequence to be retained, at least a six-nucleotide match to both a V gene segment and a J gene segment was required. A rearrangement was called productive if the CDR3 had no stop codons and remained in frame with V and J, and every other rearrangement was called non-productive. CDR3 was defined by IMGT convention, running from the second conserved V-encoded cysteine to the conserved J-encoded phenylalanine. Sequences without an unambiguous match to a single V gene segment were excluded from the earlier analysis of over 500 of the donors. An earlier analysis of a few hundred of the donors called V segments functional above 56.7% productive rearrangements and segregating when the between-donor standard deviation exceeded 5%. A statistical classification framework was developed to diagnose cytomegalovirus status using the catalog of TCR beta chain sequences. A later analysis assigned V and J genes by comparing TCR nucleotide sequences with IMGT/GENE-DB human TR gene sequences. In a later analysis, CDR3 sequences and most-parsimonious VDJ recombination scenarios were assigned using the TCRdist pipeline. In a later analysis, each TCR beta chain was defined by its CDR3 amino acid sequence together with its V-gene family, and reads without a unique V-gene family were excluded. To address suspected cross-contamination and a sequencing artifact, a later analysis removed a few hundred highly shared, low-generation-probability nucleotide sequences. For each public chain, a later analysis derived a clonal expansion index from normalized ranks of inferred template counts within each repertoire. In a later analysis, generation probabilities were computed using a VDJ recombination model fitted to out-of-frame rearrangements, and the results were checked against IGoR. A later analysis scored TCR-TCR, TCR-HLA and TCR-CMV co-occurrence with hypergeometric tests, applying a repertoire-size bias correction to TCR pairs. False discovery rates were estimated in a later analysis by permuting HLA or CMV assignments 20 times. In a later analysis, co-occurring TCRs were grouped with DBSCAN, and TCRdist sequence similarity was added when clustering was performed within HLA-allele-positive subsets. Repertoires with fewer than 30,000 or more than 120,000 public chains were left out of co-occurrence clustering, as were about 5 repertoires with anomalous nucleotide sharing. The clones in this table, taken by TCRdb from immuneACCESS, are in-frame only. Not every clone is retained; where verified, under half of the shortfall comes from an unresolved V gene, and the cause of the rest is unknown. V, J and clone size derive from that table, while D and trimming were established from the DNA sequence. In all, the sample holds approximately 110,000 clones, and less than 80% of those were seen once. Around 2.1% of the sample is in the top ten clones.

For this chain, trimming is 6 bases at the V end and 2 bases at the J end, and the number of junction bases without a gene match is 10. Including the terminal cysteine and phenylalanine, the CDR3 comprises 17 residues. This entry keeps only the CDR3 DNA: 51 bases, framed from base 1. The germline V gene yields MDHEN for CDR1 and SYDVKM for CDR2. This chain joins TRBV28 to TRBJ2-4, and 10 bases in between align with TRBD1. The sequenced sample consisted of PBMCs. This sequence was found in a man aged 45-60 years in good health and CMV-seronegative. The DNA reads as follows: TGTGCCAGCAGGTTTAGGGACAGGGGTTCGACCAAAAACATTCAGTACTTC. Protein translation: CASRFRDRGSTKNIQYF.